This T cell receptor (beta chain) originates from a study of cytomegalovirus exposure and HLA in healthy donors. This CDR3 comprises 15 residues. V was pared by 6 bases and J by 2 bases, with 17 bases between. Germline V gene data show CDR1 as MDHEN and CDR2 as SYDVKM. About this clone: Its antigen is not identified.

Study-level results: Sequencing depth across donors, presence/absence analyses assumed, was roughly uniform.

PCR was performed using 60 Vbeta and 13 Jbeta primers. Using immunoSEQ multiplex PCR, the repertoire was profiled, and TCRdb retains in-frame clones only, with some absent. Its clone listing holds around 77,000 clones. Sequencing was carried out using PBMCs. This clonotype originated in a man between 50 and 59 years old in good health and CMV-seropositive. V gene TRBV28 combines with J gene TRBJ2-7; D possibly corresponds to TRBD1 (7 bases). CDR3 residues: CASSSGGKAAYEQYF. CDR3 DNA: TGTGCCAGCAGCTCAGGGGGGAAAGCGGCCTACGAGCAGTACTTC.